Sequencing of this T cell receptor (beta chain) was carried out in a study of Tregs in tolerant kidney transplant recipients. The method was immunoSEQ multiplex PCR; TCRdb's version includes in-frame clones alone and lacks a portion of them. The table records about 240,000 clones, 84% of them present only once. The CDR3 is 15 residues long. Trimming took 5 bases from V and 5 from J; bases not matched to a gene: 7. Germline V gene lookup returns CDR1 MNHEY and CDR2 SVGAGI. The material sequenced was CD4+ T cells from blood. The sequence was obtained from a human donor in good health. The J gene is TRBJ1-4, the V gene TRBV6-5, with TRBD1 identical over 8 bases. The CDR3 here is CASSTHRGSNEKLFF. The CDR3 DNA is TGTGCCAGCAGTACCCACAGGGGGTCGAATGAAAAACTGTTTTTT.